The T cell receptor beta chain under discussion was sequenced for a study of Graves' ophthalmopathy and Graves' hyperthyroidism. Broader study findings: Blood was where most expanded thyroid clonotypes above 0.001 frequency also turned up. Ophthalmopathy progression predictions by the model showed approximately 79% specificity and 60% to 71% sensitivity.

V gave up 6 bases and J gave up 5 bases, with 16 bases separating them. CDR3 length: 14 amino acids. Germline CDR1 reads LGHNA; CDR2 reads YNFKEQ. There are many counts of this clonotype. Its antigen remains unknown. Beta-chain TCR CDR3 regions were amplified from RNA transcripts. HTBI primers primed a first-round RT-PCR, and a second-round multiplex PCR followed. MiXCR was run by TCRdb on the multiplex PCR reads, yielding one entry per CDR3 protein. The sample has over 150,000 distinct CDR3 sequences, 30% to 45% seen once; the top ten hold 4.5% to 6%. This receptor was obtained from a woman in her 40s with Graves' ophthalmopathy. The sample taken for sequencing was peripheral blood. The chain employs TRBV4-2 and TRBJ1-1; maybe TRBD1 (5 bases). The CDR3 bases are TGTGCCAGCAGGTACAGGACCAGGGAAACTGAAGCTTTCTTT. The encoded protein is CASRYRTRETEAFF.